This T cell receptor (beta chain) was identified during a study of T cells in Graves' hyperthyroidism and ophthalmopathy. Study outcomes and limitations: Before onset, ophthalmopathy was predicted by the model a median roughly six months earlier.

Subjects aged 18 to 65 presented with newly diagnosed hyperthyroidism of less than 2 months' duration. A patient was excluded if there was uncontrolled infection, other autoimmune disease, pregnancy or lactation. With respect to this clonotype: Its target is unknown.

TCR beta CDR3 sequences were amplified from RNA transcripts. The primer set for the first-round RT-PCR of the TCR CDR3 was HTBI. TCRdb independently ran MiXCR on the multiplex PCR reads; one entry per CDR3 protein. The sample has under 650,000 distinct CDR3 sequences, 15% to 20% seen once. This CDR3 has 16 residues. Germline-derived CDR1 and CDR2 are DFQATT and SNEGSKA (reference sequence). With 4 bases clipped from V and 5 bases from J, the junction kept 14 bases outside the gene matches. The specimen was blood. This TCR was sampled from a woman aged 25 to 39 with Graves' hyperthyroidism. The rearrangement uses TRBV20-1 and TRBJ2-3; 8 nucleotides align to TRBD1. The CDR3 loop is CSATVPGTGVGDTQYF. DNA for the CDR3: TGCAGTGCTACCGTCCCCGGGACAGGCGTTGGAGATACGCAGTATTTT.